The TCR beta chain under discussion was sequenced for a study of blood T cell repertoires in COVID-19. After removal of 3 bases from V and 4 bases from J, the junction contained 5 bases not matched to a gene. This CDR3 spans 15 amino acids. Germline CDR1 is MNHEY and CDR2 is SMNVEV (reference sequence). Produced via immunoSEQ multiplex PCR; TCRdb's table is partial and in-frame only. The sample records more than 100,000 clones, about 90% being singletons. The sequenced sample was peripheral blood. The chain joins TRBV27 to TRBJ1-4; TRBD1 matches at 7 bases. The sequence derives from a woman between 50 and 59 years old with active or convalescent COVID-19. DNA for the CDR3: TGTGCCAGCAGTTTGGGGACAGCAAATAATGAAAAACTGTTTTTT. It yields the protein CASSLGTANNEKLFF.